Shown below are 19 T cell receptor beta chains from a single sample sequenced in a study of T cells in Graves' hyperthyroidism and ophthalmopathy. Amplified regions were TCR beta CDR3 sequences from RNA transcripts. The TCR CDR3 first-round RT-PCR relied on the HTBI primer set. MiXCR was run by TCRdb on the multiplex PCR reads, yielding one entry per CDR3 protein. The data show nearly 600,000 distinct CDR3 sequences, 14% seen once. Material: blood. The source of these receptors is a woman aged 30 to 39 with Graves' hyperthyroidism that later progressed to Graves' ophthalmopathy.

This clonotype was picked up a small number of times. The V gene is TRBV18, the J gene TRBJ1-1, with a possible D match to TRBD1 (5 bases). Germline loops: CDR1 KGHSH, CDR2 LQKENI. Trimming removed 4 bases from V and 6 bases from J, with 18 bases in between. This CDR3 has 15 residues. The CDR3 loop is CASSRRDAKGAEAFF. For the CDR3, the DNA is TGTGCCAGCTCACGACGGGACGCTAAAGGCGCTGAAGCTTTCTTT.

This clonotype was recorded many times. The CDR3 DNA is TGTGCCAGCAGCTTAAGCTACAGTTGGGAGGGCCAGTACGAGCAGTACTTC. The encoded protein is CASSLSYSWEGQYEQYF. The J gene is TRBJ2-7, the V gene TRBV7-2, with 7 bases matching TRBD2. This CDR3 contains 17 residues. V lost 2 bases and J lost 4; bases outside the gene matches: 14. CDR1 is SGHTA, CDR2 FQGNSA, per germline.

This clonotype showed up just a few times. The J gene is TRBJ2-3, the V gene TRBV7-9; TRBD2 aligns across 7 bases. Germline V gives CDR1 SEHNR, CDR2 FQNEAQ (reference sequence). Germline trimming cut 8 bases from V and 4 bases from J; bases unmatched to any gene: 12. There are 15 residues in the CDR3. CDR3 in DNA: TGTGCCAGCGCCTGGGGAGGGTCTTTGGCAGATACGCAGTATTTT. This gives the protein CASAWGGSLADTQYF.

This clonotype appeared many times. The chain uses TRBV3-1 and TRBJ2-3; the match to TRBD2 covers 7 bases. Germline CDR1 reads LGHDT; CDR2 reads YNNKEL (reference sequence). This CDR3 contains 13 residues. Germline trimming cut 10 bases from V and 4 bases from J; bases unmatched to any gene: 8. The CDR3 is CATKGDYPDTQYF. The CDR3 DNA reads as TGTGCCACCAAAGGGGACTACCCAGATACGCAGTATTTT.

This clonotype was picked up many times. J is TRBJ1-2 and V is TRBV7-9, with D perhaps matching TRBD1 (5 bases). The CDR3 length is 11 residues. Trimming cost V 5 bases and J 8 bases, with 9 bases left between them. Looked up from germline, CDR1 is SEHNR and CDR2 is FQNEAQ (reference sequence). The CDR3 spells CASSTGEGYTF. CDR3 nucleotides: TGTGCCAGCAGCACAGGTGAAGGCTACACCTTC.

This clonotype was found many times. The chain has TRBV28 and TRBJ2-1, with 7 positions matching TRBD2. CDR1 MDHEN and CDR2 SYDVKM come from the germline V gene. CDR3 length: 16 amino acids. The ends lost 6 bases at V and 10 bases at J; junction bases unmatched: 18. CDR3 protein: CASRAVAGRGSGEQFF. For the CDR3, the DNA is TGTGCCAGCAGGGCGGTGGCAGGGAGGGGTTCGGGGGAGCAGTTCTTC.

The sample holds many counts of this clonotype. The chain uses TRBV5-5 and TRBJ2-7, with unresolved D. The length of the CDR3 is 14 residues. Looked up from germline, CDR1 is SGHKS and CDR2 is YYEKEE (reference sequence). V was trimmed by 0 bases and J by 1 base, leaving 8 bases between them. The CDR3 coding sequence is TGTGCCAGCAGCTTGGATAGACGGTCCTACGAGCAGTACTTC. It yields the protein CASSLDRRSYEQYF.

V and J are TRBV20-1 and TRBJ1-2; no clear D. The CDR3 length is 13 residues. The germline V gene has CDR1 DFQATT and CDR2 SNEGSKA (reference sequence). V lost 1 base, J lost 6 bases, and 12 bases lay in between. This chain's CDR3 is CSARVEAAHGYTF. In nucleotides, the CDR3 is TGCAGTGCTAGAGTTGAAGCAGCCCATGGCTACACCTTC.

This clonotype was found many times. In DNA form, the CDR3 reads TGTGCCAGCAGCTTAGCCGGACTAGCCCATTACAATGAGCAGTTCTTC. Translating it yields CASSLAGLAHYNEQFF. The rearrangement uses TRBV11-1 and TRBJ2-1, with TRBD2 matching over 8 bases. The CDR3 runs to 16 residues. V shed 0 bases, J shed 4 bases, and the junction held 5 bases outside the gene matches. CDR1 SGHAT and CDR2 FQDESV come from the germline V gene (reference sequence).

This clonotype was counted at least ten times. The CDR3, as DNA: TGTGCCAGCAGCTCTAAGGGGGTCTACGAGCAGTACTTC. Its protein product is CASSSKGVYEQYF. V and J are TRBV5-6 and TRBJ2-7; possibly TRBD1 for D (6 bases). Germline CDR1 SGHDT, CDR2 YYEEEE. V lost 3 bases, J lost 3 bases, and 10 bases lay in between. The CDR3 totals 13 residues.

The table lists this clonotype with many counts. This chain joins TRBV12-3 or TRBV12-4 and TRBJ2-6; D is possibly TRBD1 or TRBD2 (5 bases each). The CDR3 covers 16 residues. Trimming shortened V by 6 bases and J by 0 bases, and 12 bases separated the two germline ends. This CDR3 is CASSDPGLSGANVLTF. The CDR3 bases are TGTGCCAGCAGCGACCCGGGGCTCTCTGGGGCCAACGTCCTGACTTTC.

This clonotype was seen repeatedly, ten times or more. The J gene is TRBJ2-7, the V gene TRBV28; 10 nucleotides agree with TRBD2. Looked up from germline, CDR1 is MDHEN and CDR2 is SYDVKM. The CDR3 has 16 residues. The ends lost 2 bases at V and 3 bases at J; junction bases unmatched: 7. As DNA, the CDR3 is TGTGCCAGCAGTTTAGGAGGACTAGCGGTTCTCTACGAGCAGTACTTC. Encoded protein: CASSLGGLAVLYEQYF.

This clonotype has a count of ten or more. This chain joins TRBV10-3 and TRBJ2-3; 7 nucleotides match TRBD2. The CDR3 sequence is 16 residues long. After removal of 5 bases from V and 5 bases from J, the junction contained 13 bases not matched to a gene. Germline assignment: CDR1 ENHRY and CDR2 SYGVKD. The CDR3 bases are TGTGCCATCAGTAGTTCCGGACTAGAGTCGGGAGATACGCAGTATTTT. Translating it yields CAISSSGLESGDTQYF.

This clonotype was observed many times. The chain recombines TRBV3-1 with TRBJ1-1; no clear D gene. Germline V gene data show CDR1 as LGHDT and CDR2 as YNNKEL (reference sequence). V dropped 0 bases and J dropped 6 bases, with 8 bases sitting between them. This CDR3 is built from 13 residues. In DNA form, the CDR3 reads TGTGCCAGCAGCCAAGATTTGCGAGCTGAAGCTTTCTTT. This codes for CASSQDLRAEAFF.

This clonotype appeared a few times. The chain joins TRBV18 to TRBJ1-4; possibly TRBD1 for D (5 bases). Germline-derived CDR1 and CDR2 are KGHSH and LQKENI. The CDR3 covers 16 residues. Trimming removed 0 bases at V and 3 bases at J, with 11 bases between. This chain's CDR3 is CASSPPRVGANEKLFF. The CDR3 nucleotides read TGTGCCAGCTCACCACCCAGGGTCGGGGCTAATGAAAAACTGTTTTTT.

At least ten counts were recorded for this clonotype. V gene TRBV28 combines with J gene TRBJ1-3; TRBD1 might be the D (5 bases). Germline CDR1 MDHEN, CDR2 SYDVKM. Trimming cost V 0 bases and J 6 bases, with 9 bases left between them. The CDR3 loop spans 14 amino acids. CDR3 sequence reads: CASSLWGGKNTIYF. The CDR3 DNA reads as TGTGCCAGCAGTTTATGGGGGGGGAAAAACACCATATATTTT.

This clonotype turned up a few times. A clone one base away is much larger, so this may be a read error. Written as DNA, the CDR3 is TGTGCCAGCAGTTTAGGGGCGGGGAACACCGGGGAGCTGTTTTTT. This gives the protein CASSLGAGNTGELFF. The chain has TRBV12-3 or TRBV12-4 and TRBJ2-2, with D tentatively TRBD2 (5 bases). The CDR3 extends over 15 amino acids. With 1 base removed from V and 1 base from J, the gap between germline ends came to 7 bases.

This clonotype was recorded many times. The chain couples TRBV12-3 or TRBV12-4 to TRBJ2-1, with TRBD2 as a possible D gene (6 bases). The CDR3 extends over 13 amino acids. V was pared by 2 bases and J by 7 bases, with 9 bases between. The CDR3 DNA is TGTGCCAGCAGTTTATTTGGAGGGAATGAGCAGTTCTTC. Amino acids: CASSLFGGNEQFF.

This clonotype was seen more than once but under ten times. V is TRBV6-1 and J is TRBJ1-2; no definite D call. The V gene lost 5 bases and the J gene lost 3 bases, with 13 bases spanning the gap. The length of the CDR3 is 14 residues. Germline values: CDR1 MNHNS, CDR2 SASEGT. The CDR3 reads CASSPPVRDYGYTF. The CDR3 nucleotides read TGTGCCAGCAGTCCCCCAGTGAGGGACTATGGCTACACCTTC.